The 10 T cell receptor beta chains reported below all come from one sample, sequenced in a study of PD-L1 blockade in urothelial cancer. Here immunoSEQ multiplex PCR was the method, and the copy in TCRdb shows in-frame clones only, minus some. Of 45,000 to 50,000 clones listed, around 88% are singletons. Sequencing used PBMCs, obtained around atezolizumab (anti-PD-L1) treatment. The receptors were gathered from a man older than 75 with urothelial cancer.

This chain joins TRBV6-4 and TRBJ1-3, with TRBD1 matching 7 bases. This CDR3 contains 16 residues. With 6 bases clipped from V and 4 bases from J, the junction kept 12 bases outside the gene matches. From germline, CDR1 is MRHNA and CDR2 SNTAGT. The CDR3 reads CASSDRKGAGGNTIYF. In DNA, the CDR3 is TGTGCCAGCAGCGACCGGAAGGGGGCGGGAGGAAACACCATATATTTT.

The chain joins TRBV7-2 to TRBJ1-2; 7 positions match TRBD1. After removal of 5 bases from V and 7 bases from J, the junction contained 10 bases not matched to a gene. Germline lookup yields CDR1 SGHTA and CDR2 FQGNSA. The CDR3 has 14 amino acids. In nucleotides, the CDR3 is TGTGCCAGCAGCGTTACAGGGGCTCAGGGTGGCTACACCTTC. Residues: CASSVTGAQGGYTF.

The rearrangement links TRBV10-3 to TRBJ1-2; D is unresolved. The CDR3 has 13 residues. CDR1 ENHRY and CDR2 SYGVKD come from the germline V gene. V gave up 8 bases and J gave up 2 bases, with 12 bases separating them. CDR3 sequence: CAISNDGNYGYTF. CDR3 in DNA: TGTGCCATCTCCAACGACGGGAACTATGGCTACACCTTC.

Note on this clone: With a much larger clone just one base away, this may be a read error. CDR3 nucleotides: TGTGCCAGCAGTGAGGGGGGGGCGGACAACTCCTACGAGCAGTACTTC. Its translation is CASSEGGADNSYEQYF. This chain joins TRBV2 and TRBJ2-7, with D perhaps TRBD2 (7 bases). Trimming left V 3 bases short and J 0 bases short, with 15 bases between. Germline V lookup: CDR1 SNHLY, CDR2 FYNNEI. The CDR3 sequence is 16 residues long.

CDR3 sequence: CASSLTTVQNEKLFF. In nucleotides, the CDR3 is TGTGCCAGCAGTCTGACGACAGTACAAAATGAAAAACTGTTTTTT. The chain carries TRBV6-5 and TRBJ1-4; TRBD1 might be the D (5 bases). The CDR3 runs to 15 residues. In germline, CDR1 is MNHEY, CDR2 SVGAGI. The V end lost 5 bases, the J end lost 5 bases, and 15 bases lay between the germline ends.

The J gene is TRBJ2-7, the V gene TRBV18; 8 bases fit TRBD1. The CDR3 runs 17 residues. V dropped 0 bases and J dropped 2; count of bases not matched to a gene: 9. Germline loops: CDR1 KGHSH, CDR2 LQKENI. The CDR3 reads CASSPPGAGTGAYEQYF. CDR3 sequence (DNA): TGTGCCAGCTCACCACCGGGTGCGGGGACAGGAGCCTACGAGCAGTACTTC. Full variable domain (missing parts from reference TRBV18 and TRBJ2-7): NAGVMQNPRHLVRRRGQEARLRCSPMKGHSHVYWYRQLPEEGLKFMVYLQKENIIDESGMPKERFSAEFPKEGPSILRIQQVVRGDSAAYFCASSPPGAGTGAYEQYFGPGTRLTVT.

V is TRBV6-5 and J is TRBJ1-2, with D unresolved. The V and J ends lost 2 bases and 8 bases respectively, with 12 bases between them. Per germline, CDR1 MNHEY and CDR2 SVGAGI. This CDR3 has 13 amino acids. DNA of the CDR3: TGTGCCAGCAGTTACAGGAGGGAAAGCGGCTACACCTTC. Its translation: CASSYRRESGYTF.

The chain uses TRBV9 and TRBJ2-7; D not certain. This CDR3 is built from 13 residues. Germline values: CDR1 SGDLS, CDR2 YYNGEE. V was pared by 5 bases and J by 5 bases, with 14 bases between. The CDR3 bases are TGTGCCAGCAGTCGTTCAGGATCGAACGAGCAGTACTTC. Its translation: CASSRSGSNEQYF.

The chain combines TRBV9 with TRBJ2-5; 15 bases line up with TRBD2. Germline-derived CDR1 and CDR2 are SGDLS and YYNGEE. The CDR3 has 19 amino acids. With 4 bases clipped from V and 5 bases from J, the junction kept 15 bases outside the gene matches. The CDR3 DNA sequence: TGTGCCAGCAGCTTAGGGGCGGGACTAGCGGGAGGTTTGGGTGAGACCCAGTACTTC. It translates to CASSLGAGLAGGLGETQYF. The full variable domain, rest sourced from reference TRBV9 and TRBJ2-5, is DSGVTQTPKHLITATGQRVTLRCSPRSGDLSVYWYQQSLDQGLQFLIQYYNGEERAKGNILERFSAQQFPDLHSELNLSSLELGDSALYFCASSLGAGLAGGLGETQYFGPGTRLLVL.

The chain recombines TRBV6-1 with TRBJ1-5; D is perhaps TRBD1 (6 bases). This CDR3 is built from 15 residues. Germline V gene data show CDR1 as MNHNS and CDR2 as SASEGT. Trimming removed 5 bases from V and 2 bases from J, with 13 bases in between. The CDR3 loop reads CASSSTGLGNQPQHF. The CDR3 nucleotides read TGTGCCAGCAGTTCGACAGGTCTTGGCAATCAGCCCCAGCATTTT.